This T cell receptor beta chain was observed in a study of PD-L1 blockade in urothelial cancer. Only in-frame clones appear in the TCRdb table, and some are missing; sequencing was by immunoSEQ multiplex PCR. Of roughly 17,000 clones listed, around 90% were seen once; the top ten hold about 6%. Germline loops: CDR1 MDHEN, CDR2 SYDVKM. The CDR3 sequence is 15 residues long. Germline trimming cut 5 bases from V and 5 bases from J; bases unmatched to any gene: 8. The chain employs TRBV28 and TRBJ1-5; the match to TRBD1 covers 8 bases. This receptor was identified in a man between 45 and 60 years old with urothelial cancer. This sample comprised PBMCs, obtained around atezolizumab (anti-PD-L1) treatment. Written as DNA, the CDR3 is TGTGCCAGCAGTCCCTCCGGACAGGGTCATCAGCCCCAGCATTTT. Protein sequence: CASSPSGQGHQPQHF.